This is a list of T cell receptor beta chains from one sample in a study of T cell repertoires in cytomegalovirus infection. TCRdb fed the reads into MiXCR, producing one record per CDR3 protein. This sample carries more than 400,000 distinct CDR3 sequences, about a quarter of them seen once, and the ten largest clones take about 13%. Sequencing was performed on PBMCs. These receptors all stem from a human donor in good health (CMV status not recorded). Some clones in this sample may be carry-over from other donors' samples. CDR3s include the opening cysteine and the closing phenylalanine or tryptophan. A D gene is named only where the DNA matches it firmly. Rows may omit the clone size; those that give it use once, few, many or a size class.

j_call v_call clone_size d_call cdr3_nt cdr3_aa
TRBJ2-3 TRBV6-5 few TRBD1 TGTGCCAGCGGGACAGGGAGGGGCACAGATACGCAGTATTTT CASGTGRGTDTQYF
TRBJ2-5 TRBV12-3/TRBV12-4 . . TGTGCCAGCAGTTTAAGAGGTGAAGAGACCCAGTACTTC CASSLRGEETQYF
TRBJ1-2 TRBV6-1 few TRBD1 TGTGCCAGCAGTGGCCGGGACAGGGATATGGGTGGCTACACCTTC CASSGRDRDMGGYTF
TRBJ2-3 TRBV7-8 many TRBD2 TGTGCCAGCAGCTTAGTACTAGCGGGGACTAGCACAGATACGCAGTATTTT CASSLVLAGTSTDTQYF
TRBJ2-7 TRBV5-1 . . TGCGCCAGCAGCTTGGACAGGGTCGAGGGCGAGCAGTACTTC CASSLDRVEGEQYF
TRBJ2-5 TRBV7-9 many . TGTGCCAGCAGCGGAGGGGGGGAGACCCAGTACTTC CASSGGGETQYF
TRBJ2-3 TRBV28 many TRBD2 TGTGCCAGCAGTTTATCCCCTGCAGCGGGAGTCACAGATACGCAGTATTTT CASSLSPAAGVTDTQYF
TRBJ2-7 TRBV5-1 few TRBD1 TGCGCCAGCAGCCAGAGACAGGGTTCCTACGAGCAGTACTTC CASSQRQGSYEQYF
TRBJ1-4 TRBV4-1 . . TGCGCCAGCAGCTCCCGACAGACGAATGAAAAACTGTTTTTT CASSSRQTNEKLFF
TRBJ2-1 TRBV7-3 . . TGTGCCAGCAGATCCGGGAAGCCCAATGAGCAGTTCTTC CASRSGKPNEQFF
TRBJ1-2 TRBV6-5 . TRBD1 TGTGCCAGCAGTTTACTCGCGACAGGGAGTAATAGTCGTGGCTACACCTTC CASSLLATGSNSRGYTF
TRBJ1-2 TRBV7-6 . . TGTGCCAGCAGCTTAGCGCTTAATGGTGGTAACATCGCTGGCTACACCTTC CASSLALNGGNIAGYTF
TRBJ2-1 TRBV28 . . TGTGCCAGCAGGGGAGCCTACAATGAGCAGTTCTTC CASRGAYNEQFF
TRBJ2-1 TRBV20-1 . TRBD2 TGCAGTGCTAGAGATCCTAGCGGGAGATTTGAGCAGTTCTTC CSARDPSGRFEQFF
TRBJ2-1 TRBV7-8 many TRBD2 TGTGCCAGCAGCCTTACTAGCGGGGGGGTCAATGAGCAGTTCTTC CASSLTSGGVNEQFF
TRBJ2-1 TRBV19 few . TGTGCCAGTAGTATAGAGACCAGCTCCTACAATGAGCAGTTCTTC CASSIETSSYNEQFF
TRBJ2-1 TRBV11-2 few TRBD2 TGTGCCAGCAGCTTAGGGACTAGCGGAATTTTCTTCAATGAGCAGTTCTTC CASSLGTSGIFFNEQFF
TRBJ1-1 TRBV12-3/TRBV12-4 . TRBD1 TGTGCCAGCAGTTTGAGATCCGGGACAGGGTATCAAGCTTTCTTT CASSLRSGTGYQAFF
TRBJ2-3 TRBV7-2 many TRBD2 TGTGCCAGCAGCTTAACCAAAACTAGCGGGTGGCCCACAGATACGCAGTATTTT CASSLTKTSGWPTDTQYF
TRBJ2-2 TRBV4-1 . TRBD2 TGCGCCAGCAGCCCCACTAGCGGGATAAACACCGGGGAGCTGTTTTTT CASSPTSGINTGELFF
TRBJ1-2 TRBV29-1 . TRBD1 TGCAGCGCAGTGACAGGGCTGGACTATGGCTACACCTTC CSAVTGLDYGYTF
TRBJ2-1 TRBV5-4 . . TGTGCCAGCAGCTTGGGGCCTCGGCGACAAATCTTCAATGAGCAGTTCTTC CASSLGPRRQIFNEQFF
TRBJ1-5 TRBV28 many TRBD1 TGTGCCAGCAGTGACAGGGTCAATCAGCCCCAGCATTTT CASSDRVNQPQHF
TRBJ1-2 TRBV27 . . TGTGCCACCCGAAAGACAGGCGATACCACAAGATCTGGCTACACCTTC CATRKTGDTTRSGYTF
TRBJ2-5 TRBV30 . . TGTGCCTGGACGTCAGGACAAGAGACCCAGTACTTC CAWTSGQETQYF
TRBJ2-7 TRBV7-2 many TRBD2 TGTGCCAGCAGTTATACCGGGACTAGCGGGTCTCGCGAGCAGTACTTC CASSYTGTSGSREQYF
TRBJ1-4 TRBV7-8 many . TGTGCCAGCAGCTCCGGGACAACCGAAAAACTGTTTTTT CASSSGTTEKLFF
TRBJ2-2 TRBV7-2 few . TGTGCCAGCAGACCTGGACCGCGCGGCGGGGAGCTGTTTTTT CASRPGPRGGELFF
TRBJ2-5 TRBV9 . TRBD2 TGTGCCAGCAGCGTAGGTCAAACTAGCGGGAGTGGGGAGACCCAGTACTTC CASSVGQTSGSGETQYF
TRBJ2-2 TRBV12-3/TRBV12-4 few . TGTGCCAGCAGGAGTTTGTCGAACACCGGGGAGCTGTTTTTT CASRSLSNTGELFF
TRBJ2-5 TRBV11-3 few . TGTGCCAGCAGCTACCCTCTACGGGACGCGGAAGAGACCCAGTACTTC CASSYPLRDAEETQYF
TRBJ1-1 TRBV2 . . TGTGCCAGCATACGGGCAGAGACTTACAACACTGAAGCTTTCTTT CASIRAETYNTEAFF
TRBJ1-3 TRBV30 . . TGTGCCCGGAGTACCGGGACAGGAAACACCATATATTTT CARSTGTGNTIYF
TRBJ2-4 TRBV7-8 many TRBD1 TGTGCCAGCAGCGAACGTCCGGGGGGACAGGGGGCCAAAAACATTCAGTACTTC CASSERPGGQGAKNIQYF
TRBJ1-3 TRBV7-8 many . TGTGCCAGCAGCTCGAGGCAGATGGGCGACACCATATATTTT CASSSRQMGDTIYF
TRBJ1-6 TRBV18 . . TGTGCCAGCTCGGATAGCTCCTATAATTCACCCCTCCACTTT CASSDSSYNSPLHF
TRBJ1-2 TRBV7-2 many TRBD1 TGTGCCAGCAGCGTGGGACAGGGCGAGTTTGGCTACACCTTC CASSVGQGEFGYTF
TRBJ2-1 TRBV3-1 . TRBD2 TGTGCCAGCAGCCAAGGACACAGCCTACTAGCGACCAATGAGCAGTTCTTC CASSQGHSLLATNEQFF
TRBJ1-5 TRBV10-2 once . TGCGCCAGCAGTACCGGGACACGAAGCAATCAGCCCCAGCATTTT CASSTGTRSNQPQHF
TRBJ2-2 TRBV28 few TRBD1 TGTGCCAGCAGTTCGACAGGGACGAACACCGGGGAGCTGTTTTTT CASSSTGTNTGELFF
TRBJ1-1 TRBV19 . . TGTGCCAGTAGTCCTACAGCCTCTCGGCACACTGAAGCTTTCTTT CASSPTASRHTEAFF
TRBJ2-7 TRBV6-5 few . TGTGCCAGCAGTTACGGGGGGAGTCCCTACGAGCAGTACTTC CASSYGGSPYEQYF
TRBJ2-5 TRBV24-1 . . TGTGCCACCAGTGATTCCGAGGGGGGGTTTGAGGAGACCCAGTACTTC CATSDSEGGFEETQYF
TRBJ2-3 TRBV6-4 . . TGTGCCAGCAGTGGTCAGCGCACAGATACGCAGTATTTT CASSGQRTDTQYF
TRBJ1-4 TRBV29-1 . TRBD1 TGCAGCGTGGCGGACAGGGGTAATGAAAAACTGTTTTTT CSVADRGNEKLFF
TRBJ2-7 TRBV6-5 . TRBD2 TGTGCCAGCAGTTACTCTGGCGGGACTAGCGTGCCGAGCGTGCAGTACTTC CASSYSGGTSVPSVQYF
TRBJ2-7 TRBV5-6 . TRBD2 TGTGCCAGCAGCTCTGTAGCGGGCAATACCTACGAGCAGTACTTC CASSSVAGNTYEQYF
TRBJ1-1 TRBV28 few TRBD1 TGTGCCAGCAGCAAGGGACAGGGAGGTGAAGCTTTCTTT CASSKGQGGEAFF
TRBJ2-3 TRBV19 . . TGTGCCAGTAGTATACAGGCAGAGGCAGATACGCAGTATTTT CASSIQAEADTQYF
TRBJ2-3 TRBV10-3 few TRBD2 TGTGCCATCAGTGTTCTCGCGGGAGCTAGCACAGATACGCAGTATTTT CAISVLAGASTDTQYF
TRBJ2-3 TRBV28 few . TGTGCCAGCAGTATGTCCCCTAGGGCAGATACGCAGTATTTT CASSMSPRADTQYF
TRBJ2-6 TRBV5-1 . . TGCGCCAGCAGCTTGATGGGGGGCCCTGGGGCCAACGTCCTGACTTTC CASSLMGGPGANVLTF
TRBJ1-1 TRBV10-3 few TRBD1 TGTGCCATCAGTGACCGGACAGGGGGTGGCAACACTGAAGCTTTCTTT CAISDRTGGGNTEAFF
TRBJ2-2 TRBV2 . TRBD2 TGTGCCACTACATACCGCCGACTAGCGGGATCGAACACCGGGGAGCTGTTTTTT CATTYRRLAGSNTGELFF
TRBJ2-1 TRBV24-1 once . TGTGCCACCAGTGAATCCGACCGATTAGGGGACTCCTCGTTCTTC CATSESDRLGDSSFF
TRBJ1-5 TRBV7-2 many . TGTGCCAGCAGCTCCAAGGCGGGGGGGAGTCAGCCCCAGCATTTT CASSSKAGGSQPQHF
TRBJ1-3 TRBV6-6 . . TGTGCCAGCAGTGCCGCGCGGCGGGCTGTTGGAAACACCATATATTTT CASSAARRAVGNTIYF
TRBJ1-2 TRBV14 few TRBD1 TGTGCCAGCAGCCAAGGCATCAGGGGGGATGGCTACACCTTC CASSQGIRGDGYTF